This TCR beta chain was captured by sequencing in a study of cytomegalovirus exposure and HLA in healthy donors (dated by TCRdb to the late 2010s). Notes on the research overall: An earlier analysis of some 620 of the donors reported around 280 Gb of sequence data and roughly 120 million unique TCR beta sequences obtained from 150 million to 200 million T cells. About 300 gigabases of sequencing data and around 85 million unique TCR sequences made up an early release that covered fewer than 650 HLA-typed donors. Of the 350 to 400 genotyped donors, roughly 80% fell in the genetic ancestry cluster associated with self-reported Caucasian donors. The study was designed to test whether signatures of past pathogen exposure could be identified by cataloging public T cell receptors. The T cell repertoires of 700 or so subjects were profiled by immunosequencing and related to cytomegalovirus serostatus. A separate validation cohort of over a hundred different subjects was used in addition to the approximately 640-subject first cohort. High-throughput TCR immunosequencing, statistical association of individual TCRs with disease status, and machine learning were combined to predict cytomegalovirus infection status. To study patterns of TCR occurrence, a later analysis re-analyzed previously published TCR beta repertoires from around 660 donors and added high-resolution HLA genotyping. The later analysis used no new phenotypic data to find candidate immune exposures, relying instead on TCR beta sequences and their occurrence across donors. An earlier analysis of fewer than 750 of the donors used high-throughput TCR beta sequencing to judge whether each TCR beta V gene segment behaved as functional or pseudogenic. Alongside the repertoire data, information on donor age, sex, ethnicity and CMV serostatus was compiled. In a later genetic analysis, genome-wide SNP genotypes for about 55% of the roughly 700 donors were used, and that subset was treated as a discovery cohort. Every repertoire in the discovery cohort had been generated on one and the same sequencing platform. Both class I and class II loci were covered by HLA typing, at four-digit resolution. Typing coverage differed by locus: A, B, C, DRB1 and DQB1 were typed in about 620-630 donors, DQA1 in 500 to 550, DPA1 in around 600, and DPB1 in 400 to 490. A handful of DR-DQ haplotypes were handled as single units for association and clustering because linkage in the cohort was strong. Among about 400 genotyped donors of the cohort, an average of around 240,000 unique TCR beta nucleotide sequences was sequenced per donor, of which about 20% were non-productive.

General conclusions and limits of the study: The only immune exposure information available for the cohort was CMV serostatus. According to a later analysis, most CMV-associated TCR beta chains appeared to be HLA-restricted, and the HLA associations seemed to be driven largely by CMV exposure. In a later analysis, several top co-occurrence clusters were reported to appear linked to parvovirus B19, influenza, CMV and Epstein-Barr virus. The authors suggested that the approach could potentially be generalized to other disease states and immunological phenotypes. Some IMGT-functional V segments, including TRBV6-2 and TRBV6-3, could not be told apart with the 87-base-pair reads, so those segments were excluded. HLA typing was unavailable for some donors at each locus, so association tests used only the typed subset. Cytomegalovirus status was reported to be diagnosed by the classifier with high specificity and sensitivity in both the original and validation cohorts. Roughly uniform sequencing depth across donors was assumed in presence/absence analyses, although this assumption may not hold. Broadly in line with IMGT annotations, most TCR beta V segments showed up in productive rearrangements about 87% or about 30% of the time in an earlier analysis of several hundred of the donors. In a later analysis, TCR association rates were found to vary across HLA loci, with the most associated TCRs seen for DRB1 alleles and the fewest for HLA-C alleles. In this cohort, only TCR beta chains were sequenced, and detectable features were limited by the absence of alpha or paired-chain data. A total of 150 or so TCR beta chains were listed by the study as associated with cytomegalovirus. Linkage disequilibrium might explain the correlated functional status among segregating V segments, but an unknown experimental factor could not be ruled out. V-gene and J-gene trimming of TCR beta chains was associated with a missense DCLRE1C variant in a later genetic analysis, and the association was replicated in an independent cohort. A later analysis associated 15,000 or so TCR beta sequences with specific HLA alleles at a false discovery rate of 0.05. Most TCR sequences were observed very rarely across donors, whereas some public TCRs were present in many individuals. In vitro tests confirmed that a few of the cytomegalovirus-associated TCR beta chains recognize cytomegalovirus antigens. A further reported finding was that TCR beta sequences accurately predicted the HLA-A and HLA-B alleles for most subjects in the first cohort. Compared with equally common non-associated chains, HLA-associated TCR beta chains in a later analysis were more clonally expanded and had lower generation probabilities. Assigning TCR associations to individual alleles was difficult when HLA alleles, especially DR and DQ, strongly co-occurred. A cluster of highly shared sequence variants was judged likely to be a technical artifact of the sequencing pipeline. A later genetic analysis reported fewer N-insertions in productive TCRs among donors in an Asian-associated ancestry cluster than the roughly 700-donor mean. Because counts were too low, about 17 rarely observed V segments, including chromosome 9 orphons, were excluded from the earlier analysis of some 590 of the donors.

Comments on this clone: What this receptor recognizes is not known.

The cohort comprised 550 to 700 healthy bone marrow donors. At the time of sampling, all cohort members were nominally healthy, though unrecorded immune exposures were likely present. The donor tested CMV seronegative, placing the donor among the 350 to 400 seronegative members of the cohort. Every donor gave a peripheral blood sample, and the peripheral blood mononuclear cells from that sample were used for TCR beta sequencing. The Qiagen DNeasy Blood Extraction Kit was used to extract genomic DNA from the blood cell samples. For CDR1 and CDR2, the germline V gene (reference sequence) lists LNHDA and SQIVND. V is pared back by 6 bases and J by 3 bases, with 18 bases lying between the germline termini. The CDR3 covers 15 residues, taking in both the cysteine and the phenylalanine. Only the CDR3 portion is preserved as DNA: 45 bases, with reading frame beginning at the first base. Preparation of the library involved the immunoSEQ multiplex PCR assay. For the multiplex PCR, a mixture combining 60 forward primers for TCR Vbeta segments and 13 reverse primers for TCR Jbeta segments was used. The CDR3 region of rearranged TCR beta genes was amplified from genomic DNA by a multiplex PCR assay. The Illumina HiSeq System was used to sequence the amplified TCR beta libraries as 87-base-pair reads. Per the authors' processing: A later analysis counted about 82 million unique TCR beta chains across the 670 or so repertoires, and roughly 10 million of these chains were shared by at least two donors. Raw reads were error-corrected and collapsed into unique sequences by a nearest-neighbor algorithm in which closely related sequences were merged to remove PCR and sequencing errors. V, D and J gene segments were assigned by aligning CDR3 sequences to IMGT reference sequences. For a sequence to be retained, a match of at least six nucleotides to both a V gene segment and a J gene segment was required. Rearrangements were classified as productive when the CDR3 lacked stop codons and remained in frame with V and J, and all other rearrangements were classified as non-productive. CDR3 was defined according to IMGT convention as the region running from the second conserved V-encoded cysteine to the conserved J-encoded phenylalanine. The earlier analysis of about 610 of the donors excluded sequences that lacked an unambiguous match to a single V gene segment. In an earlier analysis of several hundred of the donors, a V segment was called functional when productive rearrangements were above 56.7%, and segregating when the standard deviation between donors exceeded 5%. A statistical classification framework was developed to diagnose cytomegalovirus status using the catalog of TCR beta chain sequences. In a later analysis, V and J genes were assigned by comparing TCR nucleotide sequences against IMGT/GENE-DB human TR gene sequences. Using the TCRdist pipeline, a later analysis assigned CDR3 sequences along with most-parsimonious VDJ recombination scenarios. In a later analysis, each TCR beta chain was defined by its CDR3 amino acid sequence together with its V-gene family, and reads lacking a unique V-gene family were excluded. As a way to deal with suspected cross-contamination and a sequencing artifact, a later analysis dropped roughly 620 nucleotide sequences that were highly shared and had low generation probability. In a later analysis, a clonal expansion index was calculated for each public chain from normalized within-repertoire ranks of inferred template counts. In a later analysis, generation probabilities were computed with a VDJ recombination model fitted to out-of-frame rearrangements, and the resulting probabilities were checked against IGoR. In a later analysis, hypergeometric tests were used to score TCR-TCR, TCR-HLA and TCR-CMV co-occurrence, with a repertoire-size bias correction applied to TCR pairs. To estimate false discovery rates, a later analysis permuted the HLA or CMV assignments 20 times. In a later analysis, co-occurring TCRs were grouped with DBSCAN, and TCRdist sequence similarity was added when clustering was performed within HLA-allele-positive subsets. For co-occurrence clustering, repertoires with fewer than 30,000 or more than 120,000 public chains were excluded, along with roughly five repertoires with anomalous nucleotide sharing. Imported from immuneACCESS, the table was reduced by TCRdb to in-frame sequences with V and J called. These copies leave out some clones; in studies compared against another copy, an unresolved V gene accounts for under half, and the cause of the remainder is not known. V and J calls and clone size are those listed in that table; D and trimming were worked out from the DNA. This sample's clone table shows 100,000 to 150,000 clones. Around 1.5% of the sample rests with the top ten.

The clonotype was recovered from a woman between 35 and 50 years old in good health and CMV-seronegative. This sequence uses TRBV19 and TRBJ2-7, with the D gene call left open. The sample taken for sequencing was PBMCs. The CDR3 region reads CASSQASLRNYEQYF. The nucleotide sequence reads TGTGCCAGTAGCCAAGCAAGCCTAAGAAACTACGAGCAGTACTTC.